These 27 T cell receptor beta chains came from one sample sequenced in a study of T-cell memory formation after mild COVID-19. TCRdb redid the calling of the 5' RACE reads with MiXCR, one entry per CDR3 protein. This sample carries approximately 390,000 distinct CDR3 sequences, 16% of them seen once, and the ten largest clones take under 25%. Sequencing used PBMCs or a T cell subset sorted from them (not recorded which). These receptors came from a man aged 18 to 30 who had mild COVID-19 (a few samples of this study predate the infection). Cell type and time point are not known.

The chain employs TRBV11-2 and TRBJ2-5, with 9 bases identical to TRBD2. CDR3 length: 15 amino acids. J gave up 2 bases and V 5 bases, and 6 bases lay outside the gene matches. Germline lookup yields CDR1 SGHAT and CDR2 FQNNGV. CDR3 nucleotides: TGTGCCAGCAGCAAGGCTAGCGGGGAACAAGAGACCCAGTACTTC. Its translation: CASSKASGEQETQYF.

In this sample, this clonotype turned up a few times. The V call is TRBV6-5, the J call TRBJ2-7; 7 nucleotides line up with TRBD2. In germline, CDR1 is MNHEY, CDR2 SVGAGI. Trimming cost V 7 bases and J 4 bases; bases outside gene matches: 7. The CDR3 contains 13 residues. The CDR3 DNA sequence: TGTGCCAGCAACCCAGCGGGGAGGTACGAGCAGTACTTC. This translates into CASNPAGRYEQYF.

This clonotype was seen many times. The chain is built from TRBV29-1 and TRBJ2-5; 8 positions match TRBD1. Per the germline V gene, CDR1 is SQVTM and CDR2 is ANQGSEA. V was clipped by 4 bases and J by 2 bases; unmatched bases: 3. CDR3 length: 13 residues. The CDR3 sequence: CSVGDRNQETQYF. DNA of the CDR3: TGCAGCGTTGGGGACAGGAATCAAGAGACCCAGTACTTC.

The V call is TRBV7-2, the J call TRBJ2-5; 8 nucleotides match TRBD2. V gave up 3 bases and J gave up 2 bases; unmatched junction bases: 5. Germline V gene lookup returns CDR1 SGHTA and CDR2 FQGNSA. CDR3 size: 15 residues. CDR3 residues: CASSFLTSEQETQYF. CDR3 nucleotide sequence: TGTGCCAGCAGCTTCTTGACTAGCGAACAAGAGACCCAGTACTTC.

This clonotype has more than one count but fewer than ten. This chain links TRBV19 with TRBJ1-2; possible D gene TRBD1, 5 bases. Germline-derived CDR1 and CDR2 are LNHDA and SQIVND (reference sequence). Trimming removed 1 base at V and 9 bases at J, with 21 bases between. The CDR3 has 16 amino acids. CDR3 protein: CASSIVGGTASESYTF. The CDR3 bases are TGTGCCAGTAGTATAGTCGGCGGGACGGCTTCCGAAAGCTACACCTTC.

This clonotype was seen only a few times. The chain combines TRBV7-8 with TRBJ1-1; D uncertain. Germline CDR1 SGHVS, CDR2 FQNEAQ. The CDR3 extends over 15 amino acids. V gave up 2 bases and J gave up 1 base, with 11 bases separating them. The CDR3 DNA reads TGTGCCAGCAGCTTATACTCTCGGGAGAACACTGAAGCTTTCTTT. This sequence encodes CASSLYSRENTEAFF.

This clonotype was picked up a small number of times. This sequence joins TRBV7-2 and TRBJ2-7; D is perhaps TRBD2 (5 bases). CDR1 SGHTA and CDR2 FQGNSA come from the germline V gene. The CDR3 has 12 amino acids. Trimming cost V 4 bases and J 3 bases, with 7 bases left between them. CDR3 loop: CASSSAGYEQYF. The CDR3 DNA reads as TGTGCCAGCAGCTCGGCGGGCTACGAGCAGTACTTC.

The chain joins TRBV27 to TRBJ2-3; 8 nucleotides align to TRBD2. CDR1 and CDR2 (germline): MNHEY, SMNVEV (reference sequence). After removal of 3 bases from V and 4 bases from J, the junction contained 12 bases not matched to a gene. This CDR3 spans 17 amino acids. Here the CDR3 reads CASSLWSRRGVADTQYF. The CDR3 nucleotides are TGTGCCAGCAGTTTGTGGTCTCGGCGGGGGGTGGCAGATACGCAGTATTTT.

This clonotype was seen a handful of times. This sequence joins TRBV9 and TRBJ2-3, with 8 positions matching TRBD2. CDR1 SGDLS and CDR2 YYNGEE come from the germline V gene. The CDR3 sequence is 16 residues long. Losses at the gene ends were 2 bases for V and 4 bases for J; bases not matched to a gene: 9. The DNA for the CDR3 is TGTGCCAGCAGCGTGTACCTTAGCGGGGCCGCAGATACGCAGTATTTT. This translates into CASSVYLSGAADTQYF.

This clonotype was observed a handful of times. The chain uses TRBV7-3 and TRBJ2-3, with 9 bases identical to TRBD2. The length of the CDR3 is 18 residues. V lost 1 base to trimming and J lost 4 bases; unmatched junction nucleotides: 12. Germline V CDR1 and CDR2: SGHTA, FQGTGA. The CDR3 DNA reads TGTGCCAGCAGCTTAAAGGCTCGGCTAGCGGGGTACGCAGATACGCAGTATTTT. It translates to CASSLKARLAGYADTQYF. Full variable domain (remainder filled in from reference TRBV7-3 and TRBJ2-3): GAGVSQTPSNKVTEKGKYVELRCDPISGHTALYWYRQSLGQGPEFLIYFQGTGAADDSGLPNDRFFAVRPEGSVSTLKIQRTERGDSAVYLCASSLKARLAGYADTQYFGPGTRLTVL.

This clonotype was detected only a few times. The chain links TRBV3-1 to TRBJ2-7; TRBD1 matches at 9 bases. This CDR3 has 15 residues. V shed 0 bases, J shed 3 bases, and the junction held 3 bases outside the gene matches. Germline CDR1 LGHDT, CDR2 YNNKEL (reference sequence). The CDR3 sequence is CASSQEWDRVYEQYF. The CDR3 nucleotides are TGTGCCAGCAGCCAAGAATGGGACAGGGTCTACGAGCAGTACTTC.

The rearrangement uses TRBV7-2 and TRBJ1-6; TRBD1 matches 7 bases. The CDR3 consists of 18 residues. J lost 0 bases, V lost 4 bases, and 9 bases had no gene match. Per the germline V gene, CDR1 is SGHTA and CDR2 is FQGNSA. CDR3 in DNA: TGTGCCAGCAGCTCCGATGACAGGGCCAGCTCCTATAATTCACCCCTCCACTTT. Translating gives CASSSDDRASSYNSPLHF.

This clonotype has only a few counts. The genes are TRBV7-9 and TRBJ2-7, with 11 nucleotides matching TRBD2. Germline V CDR1 and CDR2: SEHNR, FQNEAQ (reference sequence). The junction had 6 bases not matched to a gene; V was cut back by 4 bases and J by 7 bases. This CDR3 has 14 amino acids. The CDR3 sequence is CASSSSGGPGEQYF. CDR3 coding DNA: TGTGCCAGCAGCTCTAGCGGGGGGCCGGGGGAGCAGTACTTC.

The V and J genes are TRBV28 and TRBJ2-1; TRBD1 agrees at 9 bases. V trimming: 4 bases; J trimming: 5 bases; junction bases outside the gene matches: 9. This CDR3 is built from 16 residues. Germline V CDR1 and CDR2: MDHEN, SYDVKM. The CDR3 nucleotides read TGTGCCAGCAGTTCGGACCCCGGGACAGGGCACAATGAGCAGTTCTTC. This encodes CASSSDPGTGHNEQFF.

CDR3 in amino acids: CASSSLTGSQPQHF. In nucleotides, the CDR3 is TGTGCCAGCAGTTCCCTCACAGGGTCCCAGCCCCAGCATTTT. This rearrangement joins TRBV28 to TRBJ1-5; D possibly corresponds to TRBD1 (6 bases). This CDR3 is 14 amino acids long. The germline V gene encodes CDR1 MDHEN and CDR2 SYDVKM. Trimming left V 4 bases short and J 7 bases short, with 14 bases between.

The chain recombines TRBV7-9 with TRBJ2-2, with 7 bases matching TRBD2. Germline-derived CDR1 and CDR2 are SEHNR and FQNEAQ (reference sequence). This CDR3 spans 16 amino acids. After removal of 5 bases from V and 4 bases from J, the junction contained 10 bases not matched to a gene. In nucleotides, the CDR3 is TGTGCCAGCAGCCTGCGGGAGAGCCGTGGCACCGGGGAGCTGTTTTTT. Amino acid sequence: CASSLRESRGTGELFF.

Only a few counts were recorded for this clonotype. The gene calls are TRBV5-1 and TRBJ2-3; TRBD2 matches at 16 bases. Germline assignment: CDR1 SGHRS and CDR2 YFSETQ. The CDR3 has 16 amino acids. With 4 bases clipped from V and 4 bases from J, the junction kept 3 bases outside the gene matches. Here the CDR3 reads CASSTGTSGGADTQYF. In nucleotides, the CDR3 is TGCGCCAGCAGCACAGGGACTAGCGGGGGGGCAGATACGCAGTATTTT.

This clonotype was found a few times. The CDR3 protein is CASSFSGGRTGELFF. As DNA, the CDR3 is TGTGCCAGCAGTTTCTCAGGGGGTAGGACCGGGGAGCTGTTTTTT. The chain employs TRBV27 and TRBJ2-2, with TRBD1 matching 7 bases. The CDR3 length is 15 residues. The germline V gene has CDR1 MNHEY and CDR2 SMNVEV (reference sequence). J gave up 5 bases and V 3 bases, and 6 bases lay outside the gene matches.

The gene calls are TRBV7-9 and TRBJ2-7, with D possibly being TRBD1 (5 bases). CDR1 and CDR2 from the germline V gene are SEHNR and FQNEAQ (reference sequence). The CDR3 length is 14 residues. V shed 6 bases and J shed 3 bases, with 15 bases lying between them. The CDR3 is CASRVPGINYEQYV. CDR3 bases: TGTGCCAGCAGAGTCCCAGGGATTAACTACGAGCAGTACGTC.

This chain joins TRBV7-8 and TRBJ1-1; the D is unclear. Germline CDR1 is SGHVS and CDR2 is FQNEAQ. The CDR3 is made up of 17 amino acids. V shed 0 bases and J shed 1 base, with 15 bases lying between them. The CDR3 is CASSLAPGLSKNTEAFF. The DNA of the CDR3 is TGTGCCAGCAGCTTAGCTCCGGGTTTAAGTAAGAACACTGAAGCTTTCTTT.

V and J are TRBV7-2 and TRBJ2-7; no firm D call. The length of the CDR3 is 14 residues. V shed 7 bases and J shed 0 bases, with 13 bases lying between them. The germline V gene has CDR1 SGHTA and CDR2 FQGNSA. CDR3 DNA: TGTGCCAGCACCATCGTGGACGTCTCCTACGAGCAGTACTTC. This codes for CASTIVDVSYEQYF.

This clonotype came up many times. The chain combines TRBV6-4 with TRBJ2-3, with 10 nucleotides matching TRBD2. V lost 0 bases and J lost 4; bases outside the gene matches: 1. Per the germline V gene, CDR1 is MRHNA and CDR2 is SNTAGT. The CDR3 has 15 residues. The CDR3 sequence: CASSDSAGGPDTQYF. The CDR3 DNA follows: TGTGCCAGCAGTGACTCAGCGGGGGGGCCAGATACGCAGTATTTT.

The chain is built from TRBV5-1 and TRBJ1-3; 7 nucleotides match TRBD1. The trim removed 4 bases at V and 0 bases at J, leaving 7 bases unmatched. CDR3 length equals 16 residues. Germline lookup yields CDR1 SGHRS and CDR2 YFSETQ. CDR3 loop: CASSTDRLYSGNTIYF. The DNA of the CDR3 is TGCGCCAGCAGCACGGACAGGTTATACTCTGGAAACACCATATATTTT.

In this sample, this clonotype turned up a few times. This chain connects TRBV4-1 to TRBJ2-7; 7 positions agree with TRBD1. The CDR3 has 16 residues. The germline CDR1 and CDR2 sequences are MGHRA and YSYEKL. J gave up 0 bases and V 3 bases, and 8 bases lay outside the gene matches. The CDR3 DNA sequence: TGCGCCAGCAGCCAGGGTCCGGGACAGAACTCCTACGAGCAGTACTTC. This encodes CASSQGPGQNSYEQYF.

This chain links TRBV11-2 with TRBJ2-2; perhaps TRBD2 as D (6 bases). CDR3 length equals 16 residues. Germline values: CDR1 SGHAT, CDR2 FQNNGV. V lost 6 bases to trimming and J lost 4 bases, with 18 bases between them. In nucleotides, the CDR3 is TGTGCCAGCAGACCTCCGGGTGGGGGAGGCACCGGGGAGCTGTTTTTT. Its translation is CASRPPGGGGTGELFF.

This clonotype was observed at least ten times. The rearrangement uses TRBV29-1 and TRBJ2-5; tentatively, D is TRBD1 or TRBD2 (5 bases each). Per germline, CDR1 SQVTM and CDR2 ANQGSEA. The CDR3 length is 12 residues. Trimming left V 7 bases short and J 0 bases short, with 9 bases between. The CDR3 coding sequence is TGCAGCGGCCTGGGACACCAAGAGACCCAGTACTTC. This sequence encodes CSGLGHQETQYF.

This sequence joins TRBV12-3 or TRBV12-4 and TRBJ2-2; tentatively, D is TRBD1 (7 bases). The V end was cut by 1 base, the J end by 6 bases, with 15 bases between. CDR3 size: 16 residues. In DNA, the CDR3 is TGTGCCAGCAGTTTAGGTCTGAGGAGGGGGCCCGGGGAGCTGTTTTTT. Its protein is CASSLGLRRGPGELFF.